These 19 T cell receptor beta chains were all obtained from the same sample, sequenced in a study of cytomegalovirus exposure and HLA in healthy donors. With 60 Vbeta and 13 Jbeta primers, the PCR was carried out. Here immunoSEQ multiplex PCR was the method, and the copy in TCRdb shows in-frame clones only, minus some. The repertoire consists of around 180,000 clones, with approximately 84% occurring once and the leading ten covering around 4.8%. Specimen: PBMCs. The receptors shown here come from a man aged 18 to 29 in good health and CMV-seronegative.

The chain carries TRBV2 and TRBJ2-5, with 9 nucleotides matching TRBD1. Germline V gene sequence: CDR1 SNHLY, CDR2 FYNNEI. Unmatched junction bases numbered 2, after V lost 1 base and J lost 5 bases. CDR3 length equals 14 residues. The chain's CDR3 is CASSEGGTGETQYF. In DNA form, the CDR3 reads TGTGCCAGCAGTGAAGGTGGGACAGGGGAGACCCAGTACTTC.

The chain couples TRBV29-1 to TRBJ1-2; a possible D gene is TRBD1 (6 bases). The ends were cut back, 7 bases at V and 8 bases at J, with 20 bases in the middle. CDR1 and CDR2 from the germline V gene are SQVTM and ANQGSEA. This CDR3 contains 13 residues. The CDR3 coding sequence is TGCAGCGCACACAGAGGGGGGGCAAGAGGCTACACCTTC. Its translation is CSAHRGGARGYTF.

This clone was detected only a few times. The chain has TRBV7-2 and TRBJ2-2; D perhaps matches TRBD2 (6 bases). Germline CDR1 is SGHTA and CDR2 is FQGNSA. The V and J ends lost 3 bases and 2 bases respectively, with 7 bases between them. This CDR3 has 14 amino acids. The CDR3 DNA follows: TGTGCCAGCAGCTTGGGACTTAACACCGGGGAGCTGTTTTTT. It translates to CASSLGLNTGELFF.

V usage is TRBV4-1 and J usage is TRBJ2-3; tentative D call: TRBD1 (5 bases). Germline-derived CDR1 and CDR2 are MGHRA and YSYEKL. CDR3 length: 14 residues. V lost 6 bases, J lost 2 bases, and 12 bases lay in between. CDR3 loop: CASRENRNTDTQYF. In DNA form, the CDR3 reads TGCGCCAGCAGGGAGAACAGGAACACAGATACGCAGTATTTT.

CDR3 protein: CSVPGGSYGYTF. The CDR3 DNA reads as TGCAGCGTCCCAGGGGGCAGCTATGGCTACACCTTC. This sequence joins TRBV29-1 and TRBJ1-2, with 8 bases aligning to TRBD1. V gave up 6 bases and J gave up 4 bases; unmatched junction bases: 4. The CDR3 sequence is 12 residues long. CDR1 SQVTM and CDR2 ANQGSEA come from the germline V gene. Full variable domain (remainder filled in from reference TRBV29-1 and TRBJ1-2): SAVISQKPSRDICQRGTSLTIQCQVDSQVTMMFWYRQQPGQSLTLIATANQGSEATYESGFVIDKFPISRPNLTFSTLTVSNMSPEDSSIYLCSVPGGSYGYTFGSGTRLTVV.

The chain employs TRBV4-2 and TRBJ2-7; 9 bases fit TRBD1. Germline V gives CDR1 LGHNA, CDR2 YNFKEQ. The length of the CDR3 is 19 residues. V was clipped by 1 base and J by 3 bases; unmatched bases: 16. This CDR3 is CASSQGKSVQGQGYYEQYF. CDR3 sequence (DNA): TGTGCCAGCAGCCAAGGTAAATCCGTCCAGGGACAGGGCTACTACGAGCAGTACTTC.

As DNA, the CDR3 is TGTGCCAGCAGCTCTCCGGCGGGGGGGCGGAGTGAGCAGTTCTTC. This sequence encodes CASSSPAGGRSEQFF. The rearrangement links TRBV5-4 to TRBJ2-1, with 9 bases that match TRBD2. Germline V gene sequence: CDR1 SGHNT, CDR2 YYREEE (reference sequence). The CDR3 runs 15 residues. The V segment lost 3 bases and the J segment 9 bases; nucleotides outside the gene matches: 10.

The V gene is TRBV10-3, the J gene TRBJ2-6; D unclear. The CDR3 is 14 residues long. Germline assignment: CDR1 ENHRY and CDR2 SYGVKD. Trimming shortened V by 9 bases and J by 0 bases, and 9 bases separated the two germline ends. DNA of the CDR3: TGTGCCATTAACAGCTACTCTGGGGCCAACGTCCTGACTTTC. Amino acid sequence: CAINSYSGANVLTF.

This chain joins TRBV5-8 and TRBJ2-5; D is ambiguous. In germline, CDR1 is SGHTS, CDR2 YDEGEE. The CDR3 is made up of 14 amino acids. Trimming left V 1 base short and J 2 bases short, with 9 bases between. As DNA, the CDR3 is TGTGCCAGCAGCTTGTTTCCAGATCAAGAGACCCAGTACTTC. This translates into CASSLFPDQETQYF.

V usage is TRBV11-2 and J usage is TRBJ1-5; weak D call: TRBD1 (5 bases). The germline CDR1 and CDR2 sequences are SGHAT and FQNNGV. V lost 3 bases and J lost 2, with 8 bases in between. The CDR3 is 14 amino acids. DNA of the CDR3: TGTGCCAGCAGCTTTCGGGGGGGCAATCAGCCCCAGCATTTT. It codes for CASSFRGGNQPQHF. The full variable domain, in which reference TRBV11-2 and TRBJ1-5 provide the parts outside the CDR3, is EAGVAQSPRYKIIEKRQSVAFWCNPISGHATLYWYQQILGQGPKLLIQFQNNGVVDDSQLPKDRFSAERLKGVDSTLKIQPAKLEDSAVYLCASSFRGGNQPQHFGDGTRLSIL.

The chain recombines TRBV15 with TRBJ1-6, with 9 bases that match TRBD1. This CDR3 spans 15 amino acids. Trimming at V came to 4 bases and at J to 9 bases, leaving 7 bases not matched to a gene. CDR1 is LNHNV and CDR2 is YYDKDF in the germline V gene (reference sequence). CDR3 nucleotides: TGTGCCACCAGCACCTTCACAGGGGGCCGTTCACCCCTCCACTTT. Encoded protein: CATSTFTGGRSPLHF.

This chain links TRBV11-3 with TRBJ2-3, with TRBD2 matching over 13 bases. Losses at the gene ends were 5 bases for V and 1 base for J; bases not matched to a gene: 6. This CDR3 region has 17 residues. The V gene's germline CDR1 is SGHNT and CDR2 YENEEA. This chain's CDR3 is CASSLWTSGRGTDTQYF. The CDR3 DNA follows: TGTGCCAGCAGCCTTTGGACTAGCGGGAGAGGCACAGATACGCAGTATTTT.

Remarks on this clone: The same CDR3 can be traced to other DNA sequences in this sample. The rearrangement joins TRBV28 to TRBJ1-5; tentative D call: TRBD1 (5 bases). Per the germline V gene, CDR1 is MDHEN and CDR2 is SYDVKM. The CDR3 length is 12 residues. V was pared by 6 bases and J by 7 bases, with 10 bases between. CDR3 amino acids: CASSGGGQPQHF. For the CDR3, the DNA is TGTGCCAGCAGCGGGGGAGGGCAGCCCCAGCATTTT.

There are a few counts of this clone. This chain links TRBV6-5 with TRBJ1-4, with 7 bases matching TRBD1. J lost 8 bases, V lost 2 bases, and 11 bases had no gene match. Germline V gene lookup returns CDR1 MNHEY and CDR2 SVGAGI. The CDR3 extends over 16 amino acids. The CDR3 is CASSYLMTGRIEKLFF. As DNA, the CDR3 is TGTGCCAGCAGTTACCTCATGACAGGGCGGATCGAAAAACTGTTTTTT.

The chain couples TRBV28 to TRBJ1-1; 7 nucleotides line up with TRBD1. Germline CDR1 MDHEN, CDR2 SYDVKM. The J segment lost 4 bases and the V segment lost 8 bases, leaving 7 bases of the junction unmatched. The CDR3 has 13 amino acids. The CDR3 loop is CASLRGVGTEAFF. In nucleotides, the CDR3 is TGTGCCAGCCTCAGGGGGGTCGGCACTGAAGCTTTCTTT.

The rearrangement links TRBV15 to TRBJ1-1, with a weak D call TRBD1 (6 bases). The germline V and J ends were trimmed by 3 bases and 6 bases, with 11 bases remaining between them. Per the germline V gene, CDR1 is LNHNV and CDR2 is YYDKDF (reference sequence). This CDR3 region has 13 residues. Here the CDR3 reads CATSRRGAAEAFF. The CDR3 DNA follows: TGTGCCACCAGCAGGCGGGGGGCGGCTGAAGCTTTCTTT.

The chain employs TRBV28 and TRBJ2-7, with a weak D call TRBD2 (5 bases). The CDR3 is made up of 14 amino acids. Trimming cost V 6 bases and J 2 bases, with 14 bases left between them. The germline gives CDR1 MDHEN, CDR2 SYDVKM. The CDR3 loop reads CASSQEGLPYEQYF. Here the CDR3 DNA reads TGTGCCAGCAGCCAGGAAGGACTTCCCTACGAGCAGTACTTC.

The chain joins TRBV4-2 to TRBJ1-5; TRBD1 agrees at 8 bases. Germline V gene lookup returns CDR1 LGHNA and CDR2 YNFKEQ. V shed 2 bases and J 6 bases; nucleotides not matched to a gene: 12. The CDR3 has 17 amino acids. The CDR3 DNA is TGTGCCAGCAGCCAAACACTCAGGGGGCCCGAAGGTCAGCCCCAGCATTTT. Residues: CASSQTLRGPEGQPQHF.

V is TRBV9 and J is TRBJ2-1; D is unclear. This CDR3 spans 13 amino acids. The germline gives CDR1 SGDLS, CDR2 YYNGEE. Trimming pared 0 bases from V and 7 bases from J, leaving 8 bases between. CDR3 in DNA: TGTGCCAGCAGCGTAGTCGGTCTTAATGAGCAGTTCTTC. This encodes CASSVVGLNEQFF.